This entry lists 28 T cell receptor beta chains sequenced from one sample in a study of blood T cell repertoires in COVID-19 (dated by TCRdb to the early 2020s). The receptor library was made with the immunoSEQ multiplex PCR assay. In its TCRdb copy, this immuneACCESS table keeps in-frame sequences only and misses some clones. Where compared with another copy, unresolved V genes explain less than half of these, and the others have no known cause. This sample is represented by about 230,000 clones; approximately 83% of them were singletons. The ten largest clones represent approximately 30% of the sample. The material sequenced was peripheral blood. The receptors stem from a man aged 35-49 years with acute or convalescent COVID-19.

This rearrangement joins TRBV18 to TRBJ1-1; 8 nucleotides align to TRBD1. Unmatched junction bases numbered 10, after V lost 1 base and J lost 6 bases. The CDR3 length is 16 residues. CDR1 is KGHSH and CDR2 is LQKENI in the germline V gene. The CDR3 sequence is CASSPLYEDRAPEAFF. The CDR3 region has the DNA TGTGCCAGCTCACCACTTTACGAGGACAGGGCCCCTGAAGCTTTCTTT. Together with reference TRBV18 and TRBJ1-1, the CDR3 gives the full variable domain: NAGVMQNPRHLVRRRGQEARLRCSPMKGHSHVYWYRQLPEEGLKFMVYLQKENIIDESGMPKERFSAEFPKEGPSILRIQQVVRGDSAAYFCASSPLYEDRAPEAFFGQGTRLTVV.

J is TRBJ2-3 and V is TRBV2, with 7 bases fitting TRBD1. J was trimmed by 2 bases and V by 7 bases; bases with no gene match: 6. The CDR3 is 14 amino acids. Germline lookup yields CDR1 SNHLY and CDR2 FYNNEI. The CDR3 is CASKSDRNTDTQYF. CDR3 sequence (DNA): TGTGCCAGCAAATCGGACAGGAACACAGATACGCAGTATTTT.

This clone was observed a few times. This chain uses TRBV29-1 with TRBJ2-7; 7 nucleotides agree with TRBD2. The length of the CDR3 is 12 residues. With 3 bases clipped from V and 5 bases from J, the junction kept 4 bases outside the gene matches. The germline V gene has CDR1 SQVTM and CDR2 ANQGSEA. DNA for the CDR3: TGCAGCGTTGAGTTGGGGGGGAACGAGCAGTACTTC. It encodes CSVELGGNEQYF.

The J gene is TRBJ2-1, the V gene TRBV5-4; 7 nucleotides line up with TRBD2. J was trimmed by 3 bases and V by 2 bases; bases with no gene match: 5. Germline CDR1 reads SGHNT; CDR2 reads YYREEE (reference sequence). CDR3 length: 15 residues. CDR3 in DNA: TGTGCCAGCAGCTTCCGGGGCGGGGGCTACAATGAGCAGTTCTTC. Translating it yields CASSFRGGGYNEQFF.

The chain couples TRBV10-2 to TRBJ2-7, with TRBD2 identical over 9 bases. Losses at the gene ends were 7 bases for V and 0 bases for J; bases not matched to a gene: 19. Germline CDR1 is WSHSY and CDR2 is SAAADI. This CDR3 has 19 residues. The CDR3 spells CASINEKTSGQPRSYEQYF. The CDR3 region has the DNA TGCGCCAGCATCAACGAAAAAACTAGCGGGCAGCCCCGCTCCTACGAGCAGTACTTC.

This sequence joins TRBV30 and TRBJ1-6; 10 bases agree with TRBD1. CDR3 length: 15 residues. The V segment lost 2 bases and the J segment 7 bases; nucleotides outside the gene matches: 5. In germline, CDR1 is GTSNPN, CDR2 SVGIG (reference sequence). The CDR3 spells CAWSPGTGENSPLHF. The DNA of the CDR3 is TGTGCCTGGAGTCCCGGGACAGGGGAGAATTCACCCCTCCACTTT.

The rearrangement links TRBV14 to TRBJ1-1, with a weak D call TRBD1 (6 bases). Germline V gene sequence: CDR1 SGHDN, CDR2 FVKESK. This CDR3 is 12 amino acids long. Trimming stripped 0 bases from V and 11 bases from J, with 10 bases between. This CDR3 is CASSQDAGAAFF. The CDR3 nucleotides are TGTGCCAGCAGCCAAGATGCGGGGGCGGCTTTCTTT. The whole variable domain, filled in from reference TRBV14 and TRBJ1-1, reads EAGVTQFPSHSVIEKGQTVTLRCDPISGHDNLYWYRRVMGKEIKFLLHFVKESKQDESGMPNNRFLAERTGGTYSTLKVQPAELEDSGVYFCASSQDAGAAFFGQGTRLTVV.

This clone has a handful of counts. The genes are TRBV5-4 and TRBJ1-2; D possibly corresponds to TRBD1 (5 bases). This CDR3 has 13 amino acids. The germline V gene has CDR1 SGHNT and CDR2 YYREEE (reference sequence). V gave up 4 bases and J gave up 4 bases, with 11 bases separating them. This CDR3 is CASSDGHSYGYTF. In nucleotides, the CDR3 is TGTGCCAGCAGCGACGGACATAGCTATGGCTACACCTTC.

The genes are TRBV5-1 and TRBJ1-1, with D tentatively TRBD1 (5 bases). V was shortened by 3 bases and J by 5 bases, with 11 bases between the two germline ends. The CDR3 runs to 13 residues. CDR1 is SGHRS and CDR2 is YFSETQ in the germline V gene. CDR3 sequence: CASSSHGGTEAFF. The CDR3 region has the DNA TGCGCCAGCAGCTCCCACGGGGGGACTGAAGCTTTCTTT.

V and J are TRBV24-1 and TRBJ2-1; D possibly corresponds to TRBD1 (6 bases). Germline CDR1 reads KGHDR; CDR2 reads SFDVKD. This CDR3 region has 13 residues. V was trimmed by 5 bases and J by 10 bases, leaving 14 bases between them. CDR3: CATSAPGEWEQFF. CDR3 bases: TGTGCCACCAGTGCGCCAGGGGAGTGGGAGCAGTTCTTC.

V usage is TRBV7-2 and J usage is TRBJ1-5; 8 nucleotides line up with TRBD1. The CDR3 loop spans 15 amino acids. Trimming at V came to 0 bases and at J to 11 bases, leaving 9 bases not matched to a gene. Germline values: CDR1 SGHTA, CDR2 FQGNSA. This chain's CDR3 is CASSLAPGGDKAQHF. As DNA, the CDR3 is TGTGCCAGCAGCTTAGCCCCAGGGGGCGATAAAGCCCAGCATTTT.

This clone was picked up a small number of times. This chain links TRBV6-1 with TRBJ1-2; TRBD1 matches at 7 bases. The germline gives CDR1 MNHNS, CDR2 SASEGT. Losses at the gene ends were 1 base for V and 6 bases for J; bases not matched to a gene: 5. The CDR3 is made up of 14 amino acids. CDR3 coding DNA: TGTGCCAGCAGTGAAGTTCGGGACAGAAATGGCTACACCTTC. This sequence encodes CASSEVRDRNGYTF.

The V gene is TRBV7-8, the J gene TRBJ1-5, with 9 bases lining up with TRBD1. CDR3 length: 15 residues. With V trimmed by 6 bases and J by 5 bases, 8 bases remained unmatched. Germline CDR1 is SGHVS and CDR2 is FQNEAQ. CDR3 bases: TGTGCCAGCAGTCGACTCGGGACAGGGTATCAGCCCCAGCATTTT. Encoded protein: CASSRLGTGYQPQHF.

The J gene is TRBJ2-4, the V gene TRBV19; tentative D call: TRBD1 (6 bases). The CDR3 consists of 20 residues. Trimming took 2 bases from V and 0 from J, leaving 23 bases between them. Germline V gene data show CDR1 as LNHDA and CDR2 as SQIVND (reference sequence). The DNA for the CDR3 is TGTGCCAGTAGTATAAGACAGGCCCGTAATCCGACATTAGCCAAAAACATTCAGTACTTC. It translates to CASSIRQARNPTLAKNIQYF.

The chain is built from TRBV5-1 and TRBJ2-1; maybe TRBD2 (5 bases). The germline CDR1 and CDR2 sequences are SGHRS and YFSETQ. V lost 2 bases to trimming and J lost 7 bases, with 13 bases between them. This CDR3 region has 14 residues. In nucleotides, the CDR3 is TGCGCCAGCAGCTTCACTAGGTCTGTGAATGAGCAGTTCTTC. It encodes CASSFTRSVNEQFF.

The V gene is TRBV18, the J gene TRBJ1-4; a possible D gene is TRBD1 (6 bases). The germline CDR1 and CDR2 sequences are KGHSH and LQKENI. The CDR3 is made up of 16 amino acids. The V end was cut by 2 bases, the J end by 1 base, with 11 bases between. CDR3 in DNA: TGTGCCAGCTCACCAAGACAGGTGATAACTAATGAAAAACTGTTTTTT. It codes for CASSPRQVITNEKLFF.

The rearrangement joins TRBV7-8 to TRBJ2-5, with TRBD2 identical over 12 bases. V gave up 1 base and J gave up 5 bases; unmatched junction bases: 5. This CDR3 contains 16 residues. Germline V gives CDR1 SGHVS, CDR2 FQNEAQ. CDR3 sequence reads: CASSLGGLAGRETQYF. The CDR3 DNA follows: TGTGCCAGCAGCTTAGGAGGACTAGCGGGAAGGGAGACCCAGTACTTC.

This sequence joins TRBV30 and TRBJ1-4, with a possible D match to TRBD1 (5 bases). The CDR3 spans 16 residues. CDR1 and CDR2 (germline): GTSNPN, SVGIG (reference sequence). With 3 bases removed from V and 8 bases from J, the gap between germline ends came to 22 bases. The CDR3 bases are TGTGCCTGGAGCCGCGGGTTTGCGGGGCTGGACGAAAAACTGTTTTTT. Protein sequence: CAWSRGFAGLDEKLFF.

The CDR3 loop is CASSLSVEQFF. The CDR3 nucleotides are TGTGCCAGCAGCTTGTCGGTAGAGCAGTTCTTC. V usage is TRBV7-2 and J usage is TRBJ2-1; D call uncertain. The V and J ends lost 3 bases and 10 bases respectively, with 7 bases between them. The germline V gene encodes CDR1 SGHTA and CDR2 FQGNSA. This CDR3 has 11 residues.

The chain carries TRBV2 and TRBJ1-5; 7 bases agree with TRBD1. Germline V gene data show CDR1 as SNHLY and CDR2 as FYNNEI. V trimming: 4 bases; J trimming: 4 bases; junction bases outside the gene matches: 1. This CDR3 has 13 residues. CDR3 sequence: CASSVQGNQPQHF. CDR3 bases: TGTGCCAGCAGTGTACAGGGGAATCAGCCCCAGCATTTT.

As concerns this clone: Different DNA sequences within this sample yield the same CDR3. V and J are TRBV7-2 and TRBJ1-1; D is possibly TRBD1 (6 bases). The V and J ends lost 5 bases and 3 bases respectively, with 10 bases between them. The CDR3 contains 13 residues. Germline lookup yields CDR1 SGHTA and CDR2 FQGNSA. The CDR3 is CASSADRDTEAFF. The CDR3 coding sequence is TGTGCCAGCAGCGCGGACAGAGACACTGAAGCTTTCTTT.

This chain uses TRBV4-1 with TRBJ2-7; TRBD2 agrees at 8 bases. CDR1 is MGHRA and CDR2 is YSYEKL in the germline V gene. The V segment lost 3 bases and the J segment 4 bases; nucleotides outside the gene matches: 11. CDR3 size: 16 residues. The CDR3 sequence: CASSHTSGTSFYEQYF. CDR3 bases: TGCGCCAGCAGCCATACTTCCGGGACTAGTTTTTACGAGCAGTACTTC.

The chain employs TRBV6-4 and TRBJ1-2; D not certain. Between the trimmed V and J ends, which lost 6 bases and 7 bases, there was a span of 9 bases. The CDR3 is made up of 11 amino acids. Germline assignment: CDR1 MRHNA and CDR2 SNTAGT. The CDR3 spells CASRAGFGYTF. The CDR3 nucleotides are TGTGCCAGCAGAGCGGGGTTTGGCTACACCTTC.

This rearrangement joins TRBV6-1 to TRBJ1-5, with 8 bases aligning to TRBD1. The CDR3 contains 15 residues. J lost 4 bases, V lost 2 bases, and 4 bases had no gene match. Germline V gene sequence: CDR1 MNHNS, CDR2 SASEGT. CDR3: CASSESGQVNQPQHF. The DNA for the CDR3 is TGTGCCAGCAGTGAATCGGGACAGGTTAATCAGCCCCAGCATTTT.

The chain uses TRBV4-1 and TRBJ1-1, with 11 bases that match TRBD1. Germline assignment: CDR1 MGHRA and CDR2 YSYEKL. Trimming cost V 0 bases and J 2 bases; bases outside gene matches: 2. The CDR3 runs to 16 residues. The CDR3 sequence: CASSQERTGGNTEAFF. DNA of the CDR3: TGCGCCAGCAGCCAAGAGAGGACAGGGGGCAACACTGAAGCTTTCTTT.

The rearrangement uses TRBV3-1 (or the pseudogene TRBV3-2) and TRBJ2-5, with no clear D. Germline CDR1 reads LGHDT; CDR2 reads YNNKEL (reference sequence). V was shortened by 0 bases and J by 7 bases, with 12 bases between the two germline ends. The CDR3 spans 14 residues. The CDR3 spells CASSQEVHLGTQYF. The CDR3, as DNA: TGTGCCAGCAGCCAAGAAGTCCACCTAGGGACCCAGTACTTC.

In its sample, this clone was seen once. The chain links TRBV7-2 to TRBJ2-5, with D possibly matching TRBD2 (5 bases). CDR3 length: 15 residues. Between the trimmed V and J ends, which lost 3 bases and 1 base, there was a span of 12 bases. The germline CDR1 and CDR2 sequences are SGHTA and FQGNSA. Here the CDR3 reads CASSLEDLFQETQYF. CDR3 DNA: TGTGCCAGCAGCTTGGAGGACTTATTCCAAGAGACCCAGTACTTC. Based on the CDR3 plus reference TRBV7-2 and TRBJ2-5, the full variable domain is GAGVSQSPSNKVTEKGKDVELRCDPISGHTALYWYRQSLGQGLEFLIYFQGNSAPDKSGLPSDRFSAERTGGSVSTLTIQRTQQEDSAVYLCASSLEDLFQETQYFGPGTRLLVL.

The gene calls are TRBV6-1 and TRBJ2-7, with D perhaps TRBD1 (5 bases). The CDR3 length is 15 residues. Germline assignment: CDR1 MNHNS and CDR2 SASEGT. Trimming removed 0 bases from V and 3 bases from J, with 12 bases in between. As DNA, the CDR3 is TGTGCCAGCAGTGAAGCGCAGGGTAGCAGCTACGAGCAGTACTTC. Its protein is CASSEAQGSSYEQYF.